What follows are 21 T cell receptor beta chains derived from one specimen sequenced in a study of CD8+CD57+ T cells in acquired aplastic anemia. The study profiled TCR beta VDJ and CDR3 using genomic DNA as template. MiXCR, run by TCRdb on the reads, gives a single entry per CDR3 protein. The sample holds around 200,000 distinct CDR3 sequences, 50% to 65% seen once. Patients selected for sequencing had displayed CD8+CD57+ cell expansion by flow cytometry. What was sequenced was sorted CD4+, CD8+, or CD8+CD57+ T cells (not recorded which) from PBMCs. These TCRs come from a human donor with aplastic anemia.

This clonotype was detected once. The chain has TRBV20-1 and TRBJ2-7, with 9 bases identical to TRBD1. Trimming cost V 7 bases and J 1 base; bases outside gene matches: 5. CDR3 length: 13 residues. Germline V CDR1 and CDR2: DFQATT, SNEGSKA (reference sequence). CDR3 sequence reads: CSGEQGASYEQYF. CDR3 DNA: TGCAGTGGGGAACAGGGGGCTTCCTACGAGCAGTACTTC.

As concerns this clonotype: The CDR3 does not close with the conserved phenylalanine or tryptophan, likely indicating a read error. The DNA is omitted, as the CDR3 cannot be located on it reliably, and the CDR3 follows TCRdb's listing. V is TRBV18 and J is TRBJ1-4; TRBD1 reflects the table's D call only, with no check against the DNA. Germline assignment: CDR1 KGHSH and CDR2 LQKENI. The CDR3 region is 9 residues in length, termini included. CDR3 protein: CASSPRTGD.

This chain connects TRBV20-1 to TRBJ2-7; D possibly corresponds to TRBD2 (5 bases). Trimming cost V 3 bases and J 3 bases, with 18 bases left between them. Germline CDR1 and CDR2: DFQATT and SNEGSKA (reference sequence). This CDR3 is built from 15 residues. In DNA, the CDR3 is TGCAGTGCTAGTTACCCCGGTCGGAGGAGCTACGAGCAGTACTTC. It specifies CSASYPGRRSYEQYF.

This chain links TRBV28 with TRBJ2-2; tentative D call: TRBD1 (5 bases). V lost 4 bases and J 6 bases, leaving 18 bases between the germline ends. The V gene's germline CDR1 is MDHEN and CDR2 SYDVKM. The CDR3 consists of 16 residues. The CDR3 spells CASSSQGRANAGELFF. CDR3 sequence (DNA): TGTGCCAGCAGTTCGCAGGGTAGGGCGAATGCCGGGGAGCTGTTTTTT.

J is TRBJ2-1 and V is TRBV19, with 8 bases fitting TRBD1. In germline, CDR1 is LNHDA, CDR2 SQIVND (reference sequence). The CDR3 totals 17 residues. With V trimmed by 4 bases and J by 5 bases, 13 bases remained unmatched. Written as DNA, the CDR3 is TGTGCCAGTAGTACACAACAGGGGGGATACCCGCACAATGAGCAGTTCTTC. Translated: CASSTQQGGYPHNEQFF.

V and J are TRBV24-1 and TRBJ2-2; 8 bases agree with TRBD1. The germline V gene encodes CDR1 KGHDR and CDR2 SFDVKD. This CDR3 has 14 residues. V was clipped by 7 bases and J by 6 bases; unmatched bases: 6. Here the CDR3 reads CATRAQGDAGELFF. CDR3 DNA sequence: TGTGCCACCAGGGCACAGGGGGACGCCGGGGAGCTGTTTTTT.

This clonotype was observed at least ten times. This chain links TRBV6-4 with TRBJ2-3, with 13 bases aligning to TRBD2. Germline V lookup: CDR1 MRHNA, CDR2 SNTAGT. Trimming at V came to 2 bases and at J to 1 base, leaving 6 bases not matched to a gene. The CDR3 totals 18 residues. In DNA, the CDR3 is TGTGCCAGCAGTGACGGGACTAGCGGGGAAATGCGCACAGATACGCAGTATTTT. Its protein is CASSDGTSGEMRTDTQYF.

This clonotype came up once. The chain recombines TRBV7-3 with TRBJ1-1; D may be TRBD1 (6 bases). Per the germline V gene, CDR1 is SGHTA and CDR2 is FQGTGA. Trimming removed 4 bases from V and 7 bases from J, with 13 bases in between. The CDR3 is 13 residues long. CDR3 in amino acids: CASSSEGGSEAFF. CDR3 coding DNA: TGTGCCAGCAGCTCGGAAGGGGGGAGTGAAGCTTTCTTT. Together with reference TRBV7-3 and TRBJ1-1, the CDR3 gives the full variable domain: GAGVSQTPSNKVTEKGKYVELRCDPISGHTALYWYRQSLGQGPEFLIYFQGTGAADDSGLPNDRFFAVRPEGSVSTLKIQRTERGDSAVYLCASSSEGGSEAFFGQGTRLTVV.

The CDR3, as DNA: TGTGCCAGCAGTTTGTCGGGACGAAACACTGGAAACACCATATATTTT. This sequence encodes CASSLSGRNTGNTIYF. The chain has TRBV6-6 and TRBJ1-3; D is possibly TRBD1 (5 bases). Germline CDR1 MNHNY, CDR2 SVGAGI (reference sequence). The CDR3 consists of 16 residues. V shed 4 bases and J shed 2 bases, with 15 bases lying between them.

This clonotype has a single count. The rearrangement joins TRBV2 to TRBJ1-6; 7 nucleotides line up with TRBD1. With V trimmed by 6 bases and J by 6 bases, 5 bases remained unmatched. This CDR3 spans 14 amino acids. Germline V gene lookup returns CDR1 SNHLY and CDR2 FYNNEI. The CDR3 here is CASSGGQANSPLHF. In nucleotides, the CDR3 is TGTGCCAGCAGCGGAGGACAGGCTAATTCACCCCTCCACTTT.

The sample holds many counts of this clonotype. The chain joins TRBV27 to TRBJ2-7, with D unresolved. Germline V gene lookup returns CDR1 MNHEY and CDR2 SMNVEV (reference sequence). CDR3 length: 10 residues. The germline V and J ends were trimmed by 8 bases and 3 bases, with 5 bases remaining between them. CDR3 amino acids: CASGNYEQYF. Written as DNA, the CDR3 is TGTGCCAGCGGGAACTACGAGCAGTACTTC.

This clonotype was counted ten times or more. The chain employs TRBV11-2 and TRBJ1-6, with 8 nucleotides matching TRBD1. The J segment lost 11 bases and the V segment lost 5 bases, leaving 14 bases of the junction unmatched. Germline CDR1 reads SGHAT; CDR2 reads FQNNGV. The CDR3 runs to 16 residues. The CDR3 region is CASSPLRRQGKAPLHF. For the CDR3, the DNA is TGTGCCAGCAGCCCCCTCAGAAGACAGGGGAAGGCACCCCTCCACTTT.

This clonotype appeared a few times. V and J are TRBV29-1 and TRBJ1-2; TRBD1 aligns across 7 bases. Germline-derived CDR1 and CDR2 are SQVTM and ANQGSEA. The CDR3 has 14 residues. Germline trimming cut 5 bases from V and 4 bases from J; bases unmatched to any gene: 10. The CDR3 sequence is CSVRQGRTGYGYTF. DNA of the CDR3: TGCAGCGTTCGACAGGGAAGGACCGGCTATGGCTACACCTTC.

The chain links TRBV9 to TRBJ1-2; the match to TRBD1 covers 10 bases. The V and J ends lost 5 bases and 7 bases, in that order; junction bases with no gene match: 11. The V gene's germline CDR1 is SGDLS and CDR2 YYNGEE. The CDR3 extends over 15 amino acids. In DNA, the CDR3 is TGTGCCAGCAGTGCCTTAGGGACAGGGGTAGTTGGCTACACCTTC. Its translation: CASSALGTGVVGYTF.

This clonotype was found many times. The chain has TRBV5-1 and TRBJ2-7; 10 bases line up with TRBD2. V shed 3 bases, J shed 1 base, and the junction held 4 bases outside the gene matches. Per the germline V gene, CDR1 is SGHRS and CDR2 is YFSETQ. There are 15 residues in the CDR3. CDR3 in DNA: TGCGCCAGCAGCTATAGCGGGGGGCCATCCTACGAGCAGTACTTC. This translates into CASSYSGGPSYEQYF.

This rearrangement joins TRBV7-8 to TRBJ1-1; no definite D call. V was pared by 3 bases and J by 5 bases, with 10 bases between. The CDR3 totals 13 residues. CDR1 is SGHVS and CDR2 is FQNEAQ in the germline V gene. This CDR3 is CASSFAGRTEAFF. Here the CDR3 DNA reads TGTGCCAGCAGCTTTGCGGGAAGGACTGAAGCTTTCTTT.

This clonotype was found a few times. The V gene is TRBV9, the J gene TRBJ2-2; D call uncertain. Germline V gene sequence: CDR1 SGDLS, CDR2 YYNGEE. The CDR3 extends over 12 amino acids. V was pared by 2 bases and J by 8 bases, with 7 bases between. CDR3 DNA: TGTGCCAGCAGCGTCCGGGTGGGGGAGCTGTTTTTT. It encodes CASSVRVGELFF. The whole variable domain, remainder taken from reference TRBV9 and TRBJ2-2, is DSGVTQTPKHLITATGQRVTLRCSPRSGDLSVYWYQQSLDQGLQFLIQYYNGEERAKGNILERFSAQQFPDLHSELNLSSLELGDSALYFCASSVRVGELFFGEGSRLTVL.

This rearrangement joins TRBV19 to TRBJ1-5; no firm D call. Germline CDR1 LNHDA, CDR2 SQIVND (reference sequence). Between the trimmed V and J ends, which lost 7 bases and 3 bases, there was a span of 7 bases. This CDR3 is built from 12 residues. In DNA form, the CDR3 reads TGTGCCAGTACTAAGAACAATCAGCCCCAGCATTTT. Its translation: CASTKNNQPQHF.

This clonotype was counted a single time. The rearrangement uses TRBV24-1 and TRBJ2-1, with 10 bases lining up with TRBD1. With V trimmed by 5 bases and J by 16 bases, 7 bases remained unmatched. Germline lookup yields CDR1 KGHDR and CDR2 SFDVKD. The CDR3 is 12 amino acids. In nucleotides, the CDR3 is TGTGCCACCAGTGGCCCGGGACAGGGGCATTTCTTC. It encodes CATSGPGQGHFF.

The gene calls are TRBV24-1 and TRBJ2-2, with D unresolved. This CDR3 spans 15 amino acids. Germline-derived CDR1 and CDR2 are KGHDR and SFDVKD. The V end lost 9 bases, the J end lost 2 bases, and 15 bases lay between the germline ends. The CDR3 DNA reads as TGTGCCACCTCTAGTTCCCCTCCTAACACCGGGGAGCTGTTTTTT. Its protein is CATSSSPPNTGELFF.

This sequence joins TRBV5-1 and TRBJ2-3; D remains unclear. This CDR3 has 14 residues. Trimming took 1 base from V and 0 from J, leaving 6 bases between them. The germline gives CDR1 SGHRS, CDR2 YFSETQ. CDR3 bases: TGCGCCAGCAGCTTGTACGGGAGCACAGATACGCAGTATTTT. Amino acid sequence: CASSLYGSTDTQYF.